The rows below give T cell receptor beta chains drawn from one sample of a study of T-cell memory formation after mild COVID-19. A single record per CDR3 protein comes from TCRdb applying MiXCR to the 5' RACE reads. The data hold 500,000 to 600,000 distinct CDR3 sequences, with approximately 19% observed a single time. Sequences were obtained from PBMCs or a T cell subset sorted from them (not recorded which). Receptor source: an adult woman who had mild COVID-19 (a few samples of this study predate the infection). Cell type and time point are not known. The CDR3 runs from the conserved cysteine through the conserved F or W. The order of the fields is V gene, CDR3 length, D gene, J gene, clone size, CDR3 protein, CDR3 DNA. A D gene is named only where the DNA matches it firmly. Some rows mark clone size as missing; the rest say once, few, many or name a class of expanded clone.

v_gene: TRBV7-9
len: 15
d_gene: TRBD1
j_gene: TRBJ2-3
abundance: few
CDR3aa: CASSAPGTVTDTQYF
CDR3nt: TGTGCCAGCAGCGCTCCCGGGACAGTCACAGATACGCAGTATTTT

v_gene: TRBV19
len: 13
d_gene: .
j_gene: TRBJ2-6
abundance: once
CDR3aa: CAGRGTGANVLTF
CDR3nt: TGTGCCGGGCGAGGGACTGGGGCCAACGTCCTGACTTTC

v_gene: TRBV20-1
len: 17
d_gene: TRBD1
j_gene: TRBJ1-2
abundance: few
CDR3aa: CSARVPLIDRGSYGYTF
CDR3nt: TGCAGTGCTAGAGTCCCGCTTATAGACAGGGGGAGCTATGGCTACACCTTC

v_gene: TRBV3-1
len: 15
d_gene: .
j_gene: TRBJ2-3
abundance: few
CDR3aa: CASSQAWLASDTQYF
CDR3nt: TGTGCCAGCAGCCAAGCATGGCTAGCGTCAGATACGCAGTATTTT

v_gene: TRBV5-6
len: 14
d_gene: .
j_gene: TRBJ1-2
abundance: many
CDR3aa: CASSLGDGDYGYTF
CDR3nt: TGTGCCAGCAGCTTGGGGGACGGCGACTATGGCTACACCTTC

v_gene: TRBV4-1
len: 15
d_gene: TRBD1
j_gene: TRBJ1-6
abundance: .
CDR3aa: CASSQGRDSGSPLHF
CDR3nt: TGCGCCAGCAGCCAAGGCCGGGACAGCGGATCACCCCTCCATTTT

v_gene: TRBV9
len: 15
d_gene: .
j_gene: TRBJ2-1
abundance: few
CDR3aa: CASSVDAGQPTGQFF
CDR3nt: TGTGCCAGCAGCGTAGATGCCGGACAGCCTACCGGACAGTTCTTC

v_gene: TRBV27
len: 16
d_gene: .
j_gene: TRBJ1-5
abundance: .
CDR3aa: CASSSPGHRGNQPQHF
CDR3nt: TGTGCCAGCAGTTCCCCGGGACACCGGGGCAATCAGCCCCAGCATTTT

v_gene: TRBV5-1
len: 11
d_gene: .
j_gene: TRBJ2-7
abundance: few
CDR3aa: CASSQGPLTGF
CDR3nt: TGCGCCAGCAGCCAGGGACCCCTTACTGGGTTC

v_gene: TRBV24-1
len: 14
d_gene: .
j_gene: TRBJ2-2
abundance: .
CDR3aa: CATSETIANGELFF
CDR3nt: TGTGCCACCAGTGAGACCATAGCCAACGGGGAGCTGTTTTTT

v_gene: TRBV7-9
len: 15
d_gene: TRBD1
j_gene: TRBJ2-5
abundance: .
CDR3aa: CASSTRQGWLETQYF
CDR3nt: TGTGCCAGCAGCACTAGACAGGGGTGGTTGGAGACCCAGTACTTC

v_gene: TRBV7-8
len: 14
d_gene: .
j_gene: TRBJ2-7
abundance: few
CDR3aa: CASSLITSQEEQYF
CDR3nt: TGTGCCAGCAGCCTGATAACGTCGCAAGAAGAGCAGTACTTC

v_gene: TRBV20-1
len: 14
d_gene: .
j_gene: TRBJ1-2
abundance: .
CDR3aa: CSARARGMVEGYTF
CDR3nt: TGCAGTGCTAGAGCGAGGGGAATGGTTGAGGGCTACACCTTC

v_gene: TRBV11-3
len: 16
d_gene: TRBD2
j_gene: TRBJ2-2
abundance: few
CDR3aa: CASSLEAGVNTGELFF
CDR3nt: TGTGCCAGCAGCTTAGAGGCGGGAGTGAACACCGGGGAGCTGTTTTTT

v_gene: TRBV12-3/TRBV12-4
len: 15
d_gene: .
j_gene: TRBJ2-1
abundance: .
CDR3aa: CASSFRAVGYNEQFF
CDR3nt: TGTGCCAGCAGTTTCAGGGCGGTCGGATACAATGAGCAGTTCTTC

v_gene: TRBV5-1
len: 17
d_gene: TRBD2
j_gene: TRBJ2-1
abundance: many
CDR3aa: CASSLSPLAGGRNEQFF
CDR3nt: TGCGCCAGCAGCTTGTCCCCGCTAGCGGGGGGGCGCAATGAGCAGTTCTTC

v_gene: TRBV7-9
len: 16
d_gene: .
j_gene: TRBJ2-7
abundance: few
CDR3aa: CASSLVAHRLSYEQYF
CDR3nt: TGTGCCAGCAGCTTAGTGGCCCACCGGCTCTCCTACGAGCAGTACTTC

v_gene: TRBV20-1
len: 14
d_gene: .
j_gene: TRBJ2-1
abundance: few
CDR3aa: CSALLVVGYNEQFF
CDR3nt: TGCAGTGCTCTCCTAGTAGTAGGCTACAATGAGCAGTTCTTC

v_gene: TRBV4-2
len: 13
d_gene: TRBD1
j_gene: TRBJ1-1
abundance: many
CDR3aa: CASSQRQGTEAFF
CDR3nt: TGTGCCAGCAGCCAAAGACAGGGCACTGAAGCTTTCTTT

v_gene: TRBV20-1
len: 15
d_gene: .
j_gene: TRBJ2-7
abundance: few
CDR3aa: CSARYREPSSYEQYF
CDR3nt: TGCAGTGCTAGATACCGGGAACCCAGCTCCTACGAGCAGTACTTC

v_gene: TRBV5-1
len: 13
d_gene: .
j_gene: TRBJ2-3
abundance: .
CDR3aa: CASSLPTTDTQYF
CDR3nt: TGCGCCAGCAGCTTGCCCACCACAGATACGCAGTATTTT

v_gene: TRBV9
len: 15
d_gene: TRBD1
j_gene: TRBJ1-1
abundance: few
CDR3aa: CASSVAGDSGTEAFF
CDR3nt: TGTGCCAGCAGCGTAGCTGGGGACAGCGGCACTGAAGCTTTCTTT

v_gene: TRBV9
len: 19
d_gene: TRBD2
j_gene: TRBJ2-3
abundance: few
CDR3aa: CASSVDRTSGSASTDTQYF
CDR3nt: TGTGCCAGCAGCGTAGACCGGACTAGCGGGAGCGCTAGCACAGATACGCAGTATTTT

v_gene: TRBV3-1
len: 13
d_gene: .
j_gene: TRBJ2-5
abundance: once
CDR3aa: CASGRQNQETQYF
CDR3nt: TGTGCCAGCGGAAGACAAAACCAAGAGACCCAGTACTTC

v_gene: TRBV11-3
len: 14
d_gene: .
j_gene: TRBJ1-1
abundance: .
CDR3aa: CASSWQAAGTEAFF
CDR3nt: TGTGCCAGCAGCTGGCAGGCGGCAGGTACTGAAGCTTTCTTT

v_gene: TRBV12-3/TRBV12-4
len: 14
d_gene: TRBD1
j_gene: TRBJ2-5
abundance: few
CDR3aa: CASSIDRGQETQYF
CDR3nt: TGTGCCAGCAGTATAGACAGGGGGCAAGAGACCCAGTACTTC

v_gene: TRBV20-1
len: 12
d_gene: .
j_gene: TRBJ1-5
abundance: many
CDR3aa: CSARDNNQPQHF
CDR3nt: TGCAGTGCTAGGGACAACAATCAGCCCCAGCATTTT

v_gene: TRBV12-3/TRBV12-4
len: 15
d_gene: TRBD1
j_gene: TRBJ1-1
abundance: few
CDR3aa: CASSTIGQGDLGAFF
CDR3nt: TGTGCCAGCAGCACCATAGGACAGGGCGATCTAGGGGCTTTCTTT

v_gene: TRBV6-2/TRBV6-3
len: 12
d_gene: .
j_gene: TRBJ1-2
abundance: .
CDR3aa: CASSHGSHRYTF
CDR3nt: TGTGCCAGCAGTCACGGGTCCCACCGCTACACCTTC

v_gene: TRBV11-3
len: 13
d_gene: .
j_gene: TRBJ2-1
abundance: .
CDR3aa: CASSLDLRYEEFF
CDR3nt: TGTGCCAGCAGCTTAGATCTACGATATGAAGAGTTCTTC

v_gene: TRBV18
len: 14
d_gene: .
j_gene: TRBJ2-2
abundance: few
CDR3aa: CASSPQANTGELFF
CDR3nt: TGTGCCAGCTCACCACAGGCGAACACCGGGGAGCTGTTTTTT

v_gene: TRBV24-1
len: 16
d_gene: TRBD1
j_gene: TRBJ2-5
abundance: .
CDR3aa: CATSAHWTGGDETQYF
CDR3nt: TGTGCCACCAGTGCCCATTGGACAGGGGGCGACGAGACCCAGTACTTC

v_gene: TRBV7-2
len: 14
d_gene: .
j_gene: TRBJ1-4
abundance: .
CDR3aa: CASSWTSEREKLFF
CDR3nt: TGTGCCAGCAGCTGGACCTCAGAGAGGGAAAAACTGTTTTTT

v_gene: TRBV18
len: 17
d_gene: .
j_gene: TRBJ1-1
abundance: .
CDR3aa: CASSPRGQGDTNTEAFF
CDR3nt: TGTGCCAGCTCACCACGAGGCCAGGGTGACACCAACACTGAAGCTTTCTTT

v_gene: TRBV19
len: 14
d_gene: TRBD1
j_gene: TRBJ1-2
abundance: few
CDR3aa: CASSPREDRNGYTF
CDR3nt: TGTGCCAGTAGTCCCCGGGAGGACAGGAATGGCTACACCTTC

v_gene: TRBV20-1
len: 13
d_gene: .
j_gene: TRBJ2-7
abundance: many
CDR3aa: CSARDLRGYEQYF
CDR3nt: TGCAGTGCTAGAGATCTGCGGGGTTACGAGCAGTACTTC

v_gene: TRBV5-6
len: 16
d_gene: .
j_gene: TRBJ2-1
abundance: .
CDR3aa: CASTRRGAGAYNEQFF
CDR3nt: TGTGCCAGCACCCGGAGGGGTGCGGGGGCATACAATGAGCAGTTCTTC

v_gene: TRBV25-1
len: 14
d_gene: .
j_gene: TRBJ1-4
abundance: few
CDR3aa: CASSEGNLLEKLFF
CDR3nt: TGTGCCAGCAGTGAAGGCAACCTTCTTGAAAAACTGTTTTTT

v_gene: TRBV6-5
len: 15
d_gene: TRBD2
j_gene: TRBJ2-5
abundance: few
CDR3aa: CASSPSGRGGETQYF
CDR3nt: TGTGCCAGCAGTCCTAGCGGGAGGGGGGGTGAGACCCAGTACTTC

v_gene: TRBV27
len: 14
d_gene: .
j_gene: TRBJ2-7
abundance: few
CDR3aa: CASSLGTLPYEQYF
CDR3nt: TGTGCCAGCAGTTTAGGGACTCTACCCTACGAGCAGTACTTC

v_gene: TRBV6-2/TRBV6-3
len: 12
d_gene: .
j_gene: TRBJ2-7
abundance: .
CDR3aa: CASSTTRYEQYF
CDR3nt: TGTGCCAGCAGCACTACACGCTACGAGCAGTACTTC

v_gene: TRBV21-1
len: 15
d_gene: .
j_gene: TRBJ2-7
abundance: .
CDR3aa: CASSNLGDRGAEQYF
CDR3nt: TGTGCCAGCAGCAACCTGGGGGACAGGGGAGCCGAGCAGTACTTC

v_gene: TRBV6-2/TRBV6-3
len: 18
d_gene: TRBD2
j_gene: TRBJ2-3
abundance: .
CDR3aa: CASTPLRGAGGSTDTQYF
CDR3nt: TGTGCCAGCACCCCCCTCCGTGGAGCGGGAGGGAGCACAGATACGCAGTATTTT

v_gene: TRBV12-3/TRBV12-4
len: 13
d_gene: .
j_gene: TRBJ1-5
abundance: many
CDR3aa: CASSLGEGMPQHF
CDR3nt: TGTGCCAGCAGCTTAGGGGAGGGGATGCCCCAGCATTTT

v_gene: TRBV29-1
len: 10
d_gene: .
j_gene: TRBJ2-1
abundance: few
CDR3aa: CSAPQNEQFF
CDR3nt: TGCAGCGCTCCACAGAATGAGCAGTTCTTC